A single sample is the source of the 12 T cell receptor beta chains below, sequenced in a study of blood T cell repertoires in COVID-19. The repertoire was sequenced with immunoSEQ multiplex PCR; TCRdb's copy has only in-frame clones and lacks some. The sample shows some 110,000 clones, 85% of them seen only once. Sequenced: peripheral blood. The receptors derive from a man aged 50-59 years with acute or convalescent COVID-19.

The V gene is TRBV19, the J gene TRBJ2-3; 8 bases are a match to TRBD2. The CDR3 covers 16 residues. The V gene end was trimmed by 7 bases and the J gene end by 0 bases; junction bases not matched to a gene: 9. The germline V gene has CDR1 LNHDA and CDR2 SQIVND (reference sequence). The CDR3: CASTSRGGASTDTQYF. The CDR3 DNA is TGTGCCAGTACCTCCCGGGGGGGGGCCAGCACAGATACGCAGTATTTT.

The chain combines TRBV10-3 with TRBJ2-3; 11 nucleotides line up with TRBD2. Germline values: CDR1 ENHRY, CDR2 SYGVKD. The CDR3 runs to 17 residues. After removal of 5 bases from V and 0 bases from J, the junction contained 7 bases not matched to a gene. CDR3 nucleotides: TGTGCCATCAGTATAGCGGGGGGGAGAGGTAGCACAGATACGCAGTATTTT. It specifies CAISIAGGRGSTDTQYF.

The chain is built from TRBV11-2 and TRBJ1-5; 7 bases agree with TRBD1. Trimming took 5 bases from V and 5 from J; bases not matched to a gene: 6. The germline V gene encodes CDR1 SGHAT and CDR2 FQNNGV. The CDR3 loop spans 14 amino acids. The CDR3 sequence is CASSPTGAHQPQHF. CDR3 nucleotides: TGTGCCAGCAGCCCAACAGGGGCCCATCAGCCCCAGCATTTT. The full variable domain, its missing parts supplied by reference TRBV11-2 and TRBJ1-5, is EAGVAQSPRYKIIEKRQSVAFWCNPISGHATLYWYQQILGQGPKLLIQFQNNGVVDDSQLPKDRFSAERLKGVDSTLKIQPAKLEDSAVYLCASSPTGAHQPQHFGDGTRLSIL.

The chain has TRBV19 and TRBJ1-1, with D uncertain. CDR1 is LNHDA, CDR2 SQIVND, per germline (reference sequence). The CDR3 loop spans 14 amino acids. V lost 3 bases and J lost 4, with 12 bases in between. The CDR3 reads CASSIQQAPTEAFF. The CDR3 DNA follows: TGTGCCAGTAGTATTCAGCAGGCTCCCACTGAAGCTTTCTTT.

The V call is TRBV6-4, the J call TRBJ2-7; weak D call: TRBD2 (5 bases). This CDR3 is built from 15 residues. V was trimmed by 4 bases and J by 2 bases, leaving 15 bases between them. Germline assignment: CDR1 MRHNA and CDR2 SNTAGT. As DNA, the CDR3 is TGTGCCAGCAGTGCTGGGCCCGGGGATACCTACGAGCAGTACTTC. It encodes CASSAGPGDTYEQYF.

CDR3 in DNA: TGTGCCAGCAGGGCGGGAGGATCCTACAATGAGCAGTTCTTC. As protein: CASRAGGSYNEQFF. The V call is TRBV27, the J call TRBJ2-1; 8 bases align to TRBD2. Trimming cost V 6 bases and J 1 base; bases outside gene matches: 2. Germline CDR1 MNHEY, CDR2 SMNVEV (reference sequence). CDR3 length: 14 residues.

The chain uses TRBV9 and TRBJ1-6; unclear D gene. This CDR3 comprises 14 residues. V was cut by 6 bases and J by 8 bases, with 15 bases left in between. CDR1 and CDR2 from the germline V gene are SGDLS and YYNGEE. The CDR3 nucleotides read TGTGCCAGCACCGGCGGGAGAGAGTATTCACCCCTCCACTTT. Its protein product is CASTGGREYSPLHF.

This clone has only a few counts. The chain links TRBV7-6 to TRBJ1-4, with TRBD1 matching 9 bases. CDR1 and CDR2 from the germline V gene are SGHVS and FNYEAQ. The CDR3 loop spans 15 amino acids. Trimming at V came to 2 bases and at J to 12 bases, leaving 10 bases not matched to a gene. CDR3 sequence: CASSLTGTGLIELFF. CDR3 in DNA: TGTGCCAGCAGCTTAACGGGGACAGGGCTAATAGAACTGTTTTTT. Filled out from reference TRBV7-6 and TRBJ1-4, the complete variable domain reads GAGVSQSPRYKVTKRGQDVALRCDPISGHVSLYWYRQALGQGPEFLTYFNYEAQQDKSGLPNDRFSAERPEGSISTLTIQRTEQRDSAMYRCASSLTGTGLIELFFGSGTQLSVL.

As DNA, the CDR3 is TGTGCCAGCTCACCACCCACAGGCGACAATCAGCCCCAGCATTTT. Residues: CASSPPTGDNQPQHF. J is TRBJ1-5 and V is TRBV18, with D possibly being TRBD1 (5 bases). Germline CDR1 and CDR2: KGHSH and LQKENI. This CDR3 has 15 amino acids. Trimming removed 0 bases from V and 3 bases from J, with 9 bases in between.

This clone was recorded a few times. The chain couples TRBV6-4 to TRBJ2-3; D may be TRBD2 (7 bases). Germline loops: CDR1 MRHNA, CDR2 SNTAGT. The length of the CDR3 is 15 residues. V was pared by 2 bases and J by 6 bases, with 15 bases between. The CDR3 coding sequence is TGTGCCAGCAGTGACGGCGGGGGCAGCCAGGATACGCAGTATTTT. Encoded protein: CASSDGGGSQDTQYF.

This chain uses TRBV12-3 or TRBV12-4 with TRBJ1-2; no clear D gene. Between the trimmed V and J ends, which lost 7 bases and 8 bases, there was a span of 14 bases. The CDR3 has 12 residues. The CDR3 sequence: CASTLREAGYTF. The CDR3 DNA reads TGTGCCAGCACCCTGAGGGAGGCGGGCTACACCTTC.

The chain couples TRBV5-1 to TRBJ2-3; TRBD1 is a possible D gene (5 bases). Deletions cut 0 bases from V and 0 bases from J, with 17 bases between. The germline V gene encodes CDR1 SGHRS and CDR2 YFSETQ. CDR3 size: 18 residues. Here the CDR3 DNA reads TGCGCCAGCAGCTTGGGAGGTCCGGCGGACACTAGCACAGATACGCAGTATTTT. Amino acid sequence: CASSLGGPADTSTDTQYF.